The 6 T cell receptor beta chains below come from one sample, sequenced in a study of post-analysis software for immune sequencing data (dated by TCRdb to between 2015 and 2017). These receptors' targets are unknown. What the research found in general, with its limitations: Several TRBV segments, including TRBV5-6, TRBV5-1 and TRBV20-1, were significantly more frequent in patients than controls.

The library was built by means of PCR. Sequencer: Illumina HiSeq 2500. To reduce PCR and sequencing biases, unique molecular identifiers were built into the TCR beta cDNA libraries. TCRdb trimmed the raw reads at Q25, called clones with MiXCR and kept productive beta chains. Each CDR3 protein appears once, grouped with its most common genes and DNA. This sample holds fewer than 850,000 distinct CDR3 sequences; roughly 50% were observed only once. 4.9% of the sample is in the top ten clones. Sequencing used blood. The receptors derive from a girl aged 5-17 years with multiple sclerosis.

The chain links TRBV12-3 or TRBV12-4 to TRBJ2-5; tentatively, D is TRBD1 (6 bases). V was cut by 2 bases and J by 5 bases, with 12 bases left in between. This CDR3 is 14 amino acids long. The CDR3 sequence is CASSLTGKQETQYF. Here the CDR3 DNA reads TGTGCCAGCAGTTTAACAGGGAAGCAGGAGACCCAGTACTTC.

This clonotype came up a few times. The chain is built from TRBV18 and TRBJ2-5; 7 positions match TRBD2. V shed 8 bases and J 5 bases; nucleotides not matched to a gene: 14. The CDR3 consists of 15 residues. Germline CDR1 reads KGHSH; CDR2 reads LQKENI. CDR3 DNA: TGTGCCAGCCGTCCTCTCGGGACTACCGGGGAGACCCAGTACTTC. As protein: CASRPLGTTGETQYF.

V and J are TRBV6-5 and TRBJ2-7, with TRBD1 as a possible D gene (5 bases). This CDR3 region has 14 residues. The V gene lost 2 bases and the J gene lost 2 bases, with 10 bases spanning the gap. CDR1 is MNHEY, CDR2 SVGAGI, per germline. CDR3: CASSYPDSPYEQYF. The CDR3 DNA reads as TGTGCCAGCAGTTACCCCGACAGTCCCTACGAGCAGTACTTC.

The V call is TRBV9, the J call TRBJ2-1; D gene ambiguous. V was shortened by 1 base and J by 2 bases, with 13 bases between the two germline ends. Germline CDR1 SGDLS, CDR2 YYNGEE. This CDR3 region has 16 residues. CDR3 nucleotides: TGTGCCAGCAGCGTAAACGAGGCAGCAACCTACAATGAGCAGTTCTTC. Its protein product is CASSVNEAATYNEQFF.

The chain employs TRBV20-1 and TRBJ1-5; 7 nucleotides align to TRBD1. The germline gives CDR1 DFQATT, CDR2 SNEGSKA (reference sequence). The CDR3 has 14 amino acids. Trimming took 4 bases from V and 6 from J; bases not matched to a gene: 9. This chain's CDR3 is CSAIAQGVRQPQHF. The CDR3 DNA sequence: TGCAGTGCTATAGCCCAGGGGGTCCGTCAGCCCCAGCATTTT.

The rearrangement joins TRBV6-5 to TRBJ2-5; unclear D gene. V was pared by 4 bases and J by 3 bases, with 12 bases between. The CDR3 covers 14 residues. Germline CDR1 is MNHEY and CDR2 is SVGAGI. CDR3 residues: CASSFERSEETQYF. CDR3 in DNA: TGTGCCAGCAGTTTTGAACGTTCCGAAGAGACCCAGTACTTC.